The 2 T cell receptor beta chains listed next were all sequenced from one sample in a study of cytomegalovirus exposure and HLA in healthy donors. The study ran its PCR with 60 Vbeta and 13 Jbeta primers. The protocol was immunoSEQ multiplex PCR, while the TCRdb copy is restricted to in-frame clones and leaves out a portion. Of 100,000 to 150,000 clones in the sample, 77% are singletons; the top ten hold 3.5% to 5%. The sample consisted of PBMCs. The receptors derive from a male donor in good health and CMV-seropositive.

The V and J genes are TRBV5-1 and TRBJ1-5; D is possibly TRBD1 (5 bases). Trimming stripped 1 base from V and 5 bases from J, with 13 bases between. This CDR3 spans 15 amino acids. CDR1 and CDR2 (germline): SGHRS, YFSETQ. CDR3 residues: CASSLLPDNHQPQHF. CDR3 nucleotides: TGCGCCAGCAGCTTGTTGCCGGACAACCATCAGCCCCAGCATTTT.

The chain has TRBV5-1 and TRBJ1-2, with D unclear. The V gene's germline CDR1 is SGHRS and CDR2 YFSETQ. The CDR3 runs 15 residues. V was clipped by 4 bases and J by 7 bases, with 20 bases between them. Here the CDR3 reads CASSPTTSDGFGYTF. The CDR3 region has the DNA TGCGCCAGCAGCCCTACTACCTCCGACGGCTTTGGCTACACCTTC.